This TCR beta chain was retrieved from a study of T cell responses to AZD1222 COVID-19 vaccine. Researchers grouped second doses given at about 4 or about 12 weeks into one pool. The study's findings and limits: Among spike-specific TCRs, nearly half reportedly target unmutated variant regions. Donors, mostly white British, included more females; clonal diversity was possibly underestimated.

In regard to this clone: Its target is unknown.

Sequencing used immunoSEQ multiplex PCR; TCRdb keeps in-frame clones, though not all of them. Here the sample spans about 84,000 clones, approximately 85% being singletons. The V gene lost 8 bases and the J gene lost 7 bases, with 18 bases spanning the gap. This CDR3 region has 15 residues. From germline, CDR1 is LNHNV and CDR2 YYDKDF (reference sequence). The specimen comprised peripheral blood, sampled 28 days after the second AZD1222 dose. This receptor was identified in an adult who received the AZD1222 COVID-19 vaccine. The gene calls are TRBV15 and TRBJ1-6; D perhaps matches TRBD1 (6 bases). The CDR3 DNA is TGTGCCACCCGAGGGGGGGGGTTCGAGAATTCACCCCTCCACTTT. It codes for CATRGGGFENSPLHF.